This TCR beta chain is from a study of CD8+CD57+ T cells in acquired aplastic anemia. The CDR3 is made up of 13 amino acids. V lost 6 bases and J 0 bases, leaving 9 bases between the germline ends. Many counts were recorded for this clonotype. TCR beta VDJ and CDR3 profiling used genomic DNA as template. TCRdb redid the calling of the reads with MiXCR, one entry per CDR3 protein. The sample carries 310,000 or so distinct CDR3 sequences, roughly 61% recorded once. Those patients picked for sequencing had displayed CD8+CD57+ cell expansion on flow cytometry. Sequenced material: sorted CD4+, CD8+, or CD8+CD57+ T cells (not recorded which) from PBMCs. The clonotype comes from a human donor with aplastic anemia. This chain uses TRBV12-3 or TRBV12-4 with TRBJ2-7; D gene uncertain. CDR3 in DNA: TGTGCCAGCAGGTATTCGGCCTCCTACGAGCAGTACTTC. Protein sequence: CASRYSASYEQYF.